This T cell receptor (beta chain) was captured in a study of cytomegalovirus exposure and HLA in healthy donors. The PCR contained 60 Vbeta and 13 Jbeta primers. The table came from immunoSEQ multiplex PCR; TCRdb's copy has only in-frame clones and leaves some out. The sample yields more than 50,000 clones, about 85% seen once. Participants comprised healthy donors of bone marrow. The germline V gene encodes CDR1 MNHEY and CDR2 SVGAGI. The CDR3 sequence is 16 residues long. V gave up 0 bases and J gave up 1 base, with 13 bases separating them. The sequencing input was PBMCs. The rearrangement uses TRBV6-5 and TRBJ2-7; maybe TRBD2 (5 bases). The TCR comes from a female donor in good health and CMV-seronegative. CDR3 sequence: CASSYSKLGASYEQYF. CDR3 DNA: TGTGCCAGCAGTTACTCGAAACTAGGCGCGTCCTACGAGCAGTACTTC.